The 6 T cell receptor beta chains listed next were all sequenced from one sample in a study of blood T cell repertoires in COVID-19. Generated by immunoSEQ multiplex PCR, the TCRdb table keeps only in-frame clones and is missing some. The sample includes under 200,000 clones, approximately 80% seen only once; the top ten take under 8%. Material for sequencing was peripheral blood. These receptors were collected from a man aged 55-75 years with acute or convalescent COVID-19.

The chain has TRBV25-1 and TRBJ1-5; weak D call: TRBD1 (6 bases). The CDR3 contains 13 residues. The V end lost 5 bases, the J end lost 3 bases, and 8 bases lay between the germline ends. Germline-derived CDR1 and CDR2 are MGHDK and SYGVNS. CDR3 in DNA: TGTGCCAGCAGTCAGGGGTTCAATCAGCCCCAGCATTTT. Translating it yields CASSQGFNQPQHF.

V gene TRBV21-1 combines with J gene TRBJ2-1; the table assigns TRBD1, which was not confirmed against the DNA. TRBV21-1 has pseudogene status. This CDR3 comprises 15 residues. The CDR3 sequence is CASRTDREVRDHEFF. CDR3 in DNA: TGTGCCAGCCGAACGGACAGGGAAGTCCGAGACCATGAGTTCTTC.

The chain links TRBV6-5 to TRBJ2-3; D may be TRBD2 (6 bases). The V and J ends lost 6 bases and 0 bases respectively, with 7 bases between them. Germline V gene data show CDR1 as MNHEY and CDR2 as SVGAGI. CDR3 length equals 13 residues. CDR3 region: CASRGLSTDTQYF. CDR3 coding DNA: TGTGCCAGCAGGGGACTTAGCACAGATACGCAGTATTTT.

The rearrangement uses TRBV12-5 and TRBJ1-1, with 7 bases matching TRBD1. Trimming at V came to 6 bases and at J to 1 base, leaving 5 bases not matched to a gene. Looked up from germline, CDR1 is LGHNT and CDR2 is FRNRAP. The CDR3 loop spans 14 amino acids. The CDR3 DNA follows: TGTGCTAGTGGGGAGGACAGGACGAACACTGAAGCTTTCTTT. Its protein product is CASGEDRTNTEAFF. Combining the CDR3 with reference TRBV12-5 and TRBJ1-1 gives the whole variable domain DARVTQTPRHKVTEMGQEVTMRCQPILGHNTVFWYRQTMMQGLELLAYFRNRAPLDDSGMPKDRFSAEMPDATLATLKIQPSEPRDSAVYFCASGEDRTNTEAFFGQGTRLTVV.

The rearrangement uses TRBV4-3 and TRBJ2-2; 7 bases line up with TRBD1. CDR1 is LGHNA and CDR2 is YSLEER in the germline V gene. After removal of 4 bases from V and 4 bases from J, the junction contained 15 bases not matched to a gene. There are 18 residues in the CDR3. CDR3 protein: CASSPPLTGAWGTGELFF. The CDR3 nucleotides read TGCGCCAGCAGCCCCCCCCTAACAGGGGCTTGGGGCACCGGGGAGCTGTTTTTT.

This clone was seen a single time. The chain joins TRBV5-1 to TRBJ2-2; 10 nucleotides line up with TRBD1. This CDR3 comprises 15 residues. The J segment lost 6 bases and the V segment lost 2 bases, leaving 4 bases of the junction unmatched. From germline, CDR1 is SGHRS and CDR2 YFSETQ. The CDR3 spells CASSFVTGGPGELFF. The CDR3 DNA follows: TGCGCCAGCAGCTTCGTGACAGGGGGCCCCGGGGAGCTGTTTTTT. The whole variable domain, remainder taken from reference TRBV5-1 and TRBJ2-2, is KAGVTQTPRYLIKTRGQQVTLSCSPISGHRSVSWYQQTPGQGLQFLFEYFSETQRNKGNFPGRFSGRQFSNSRSEMNVSTLELGDSALYLCASSFVTGGPGELFFGEGSRLTVL.